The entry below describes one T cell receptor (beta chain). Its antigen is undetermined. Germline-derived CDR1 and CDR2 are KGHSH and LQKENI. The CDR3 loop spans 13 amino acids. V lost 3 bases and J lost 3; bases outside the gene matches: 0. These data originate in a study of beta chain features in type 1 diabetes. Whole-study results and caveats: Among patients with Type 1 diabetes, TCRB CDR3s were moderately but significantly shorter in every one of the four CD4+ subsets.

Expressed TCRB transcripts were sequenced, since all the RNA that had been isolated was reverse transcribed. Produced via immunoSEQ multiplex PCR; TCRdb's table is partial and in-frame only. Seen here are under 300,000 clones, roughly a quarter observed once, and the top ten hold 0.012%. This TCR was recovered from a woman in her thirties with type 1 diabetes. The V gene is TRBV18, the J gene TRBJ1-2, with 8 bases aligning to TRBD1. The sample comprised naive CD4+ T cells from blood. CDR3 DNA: TGTGCCAGCTCACCGACAGGGGACTATGGCTACACCTTC. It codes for CASSPTGDYGYTF.